A selection of T cell receptor beta chains follows, all from one sample in a study of CD8 T cells in ankylosing spondylitis. A single record per CDR3 protein comes from TCRdb applying MiXCR to the 5' RACE reads. The table records a few hundred thousand distinct CDR3 sequences, 20% to 25% of them present only once. The sample comprised blood, either unsorted or a sorted T cell fraction (not recorded which). These receptors came from a male donor with ankylosing spondylitis. Both conserved end residues are trimmed from each CDR3. The size entry is marked missing in some rows and otherwise reads once, few, many or a size class.

v_gene,abundance,CDR3aa
TRBV11-1,NA,ASSNLRPGQASTDTQY
TRBV3-1,once,ASSQPRGRDYGGEQY
TRBV6-4,NA,ASSDWTGDSNQPQH
TRBV12-3/TRBV12-4,NA,ASSLHNLGAGEQY
TRBV12-3/TRBV12-4,NA,ASSLSTGLLHRGYT
TRBV6-5,NA,ASSGGSIQY
TRBV6-2/TRBV6-3,NA,ASSSTGQLYEQY
TRBV2,NA,ASGRAGMDEQF
TRBV11-2,NA,ASRAPGDTQY
TRBV5-1,few,ASSPIINANTGELF
TRBV19,few,ASASGALWTGELF
TRBV18,NA,ASSPRRQAGDTEAF
TRBV24-1,NA,ATSVAGPHNEQF
TRBV7-3,NA,ASSLSANEQF